The clone carrying this T cell receptor beta chain showed up just once. V trimming: 3 bases; J trimming: 6 bases; junction bases outside the gene matches: 10. This CDR3 spans 16 amino acids. Germline V gene lookup returns CDR1 LNHDA and CDR2 SQIVND (reference sequence). Researchers divided each subset's genomic DNA evenly across several immunoSEQ plates. When replicate PCRs were run on sorted subsets, they used approximately 0.2 ug DNA, approximately 27,000 T cell genomes. The table came from immunoSEQ multiplex PCR; TCRdb's copy has only in-frame clones and leaves some out. The repertoire has 2 million to 2.5 million clones, roughly 92% of them found once; the top ten carry about 0.41%. Partitioning of CD4+ cells yielded a CD45RA+ naive subset and a CD45RA-negative memory subset. The source of the sample is a study of shared clonotypes between healthy human individuals.

Sequencing used naive CD4+ T cells from PBMCs. The subset denotes: CD45RA+ positively selected. This clonotype was sampled from a man younger than 35 in good health. Some clones in this sample may be carry-over from other donors' samples. The J gene is TRBJ2-2, the V gene TRBV19; 7 bases match TRBD1. The chain's CDR3 is CASSILVGQFPGELFF. CDR3 coding DNA: TGTGCCAGTAGTATTTTAGTGGGACAGTTTCCCGGGGAGCTGTTTTTT.